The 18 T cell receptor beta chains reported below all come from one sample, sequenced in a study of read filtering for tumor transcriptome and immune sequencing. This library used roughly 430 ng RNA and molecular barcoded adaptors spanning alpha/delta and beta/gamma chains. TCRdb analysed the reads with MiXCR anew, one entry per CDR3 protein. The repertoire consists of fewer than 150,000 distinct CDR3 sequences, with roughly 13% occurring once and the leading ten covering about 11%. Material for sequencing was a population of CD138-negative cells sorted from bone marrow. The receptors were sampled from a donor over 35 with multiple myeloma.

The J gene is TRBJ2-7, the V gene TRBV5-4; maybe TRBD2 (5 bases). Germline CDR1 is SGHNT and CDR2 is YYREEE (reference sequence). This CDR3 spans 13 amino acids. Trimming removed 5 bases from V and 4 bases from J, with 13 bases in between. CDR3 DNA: TGTGCCAGCAGTCGTTGGGAGTCATACGAGCAGTACTTC. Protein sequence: CASSRWESYEQYF.

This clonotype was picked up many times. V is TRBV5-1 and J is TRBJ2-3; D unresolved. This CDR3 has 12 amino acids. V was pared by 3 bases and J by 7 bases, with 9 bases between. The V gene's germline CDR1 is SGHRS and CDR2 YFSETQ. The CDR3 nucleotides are TGCGCCAGCAGCTCCTTAGGATATACGCAGTATTTT. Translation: CASSSLGYTQYF.

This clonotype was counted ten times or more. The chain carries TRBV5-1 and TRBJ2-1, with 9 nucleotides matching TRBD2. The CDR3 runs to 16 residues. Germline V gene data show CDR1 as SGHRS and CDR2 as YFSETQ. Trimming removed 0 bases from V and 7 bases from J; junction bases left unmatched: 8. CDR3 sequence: CASSLDRLAGWNEQFF. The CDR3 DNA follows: TGCGCCAGCAGCTTGGACAGGCTAGCGGGGTGGAATGAGCAGTTCTTC. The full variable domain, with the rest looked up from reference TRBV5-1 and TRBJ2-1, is KAGVTQTPRYLIKTRGQQVTLSCSPISGHRSVSWYQQTPGQGLQFLFEYFSETQRNKGNFPGRFSGRQFSNSRSEMNVSTLELGDSALYLCASSLDRLAGWNEQFFGPGTRLTVL.

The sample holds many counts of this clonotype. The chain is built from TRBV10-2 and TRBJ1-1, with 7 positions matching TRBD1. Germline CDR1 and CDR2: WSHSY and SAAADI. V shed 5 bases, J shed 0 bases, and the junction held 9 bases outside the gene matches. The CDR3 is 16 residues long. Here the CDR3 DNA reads TGCGCCAGCAGTCCGGACAGGCATAACATGAACACTGAAGCTTTCTTT. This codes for CASSPDRHNMNTEAFF.

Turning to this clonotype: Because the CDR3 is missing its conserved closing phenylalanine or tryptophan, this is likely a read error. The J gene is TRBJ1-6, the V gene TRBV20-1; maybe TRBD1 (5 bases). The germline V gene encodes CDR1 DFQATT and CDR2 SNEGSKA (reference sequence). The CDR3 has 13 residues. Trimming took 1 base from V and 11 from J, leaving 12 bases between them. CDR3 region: CSARAQGRTPLHL. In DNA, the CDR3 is TGCAGTGCTAGAGCTCAGGGTAGGACACCCCTCCACCTT.

This CDR3 reads CAGALWTSEQPSNTGELFF. The CDR3 nucleotides read TGTGCCGGGGCTCTTTGGACTAGCGAACAACCTTCGAACACCGGGGAGCTGTTTTTT. The V call is TRBV27, the J call TRBJ2-2, with 9 bases lining up with TRBD2. This CDR3 is built from 19 residues. J lost 0 bases, V lost 11 bases, and 19 bases had no gene match. The germline V gene has CDR1 MNHEY and CDR2 SMNVEV (reference sequence).

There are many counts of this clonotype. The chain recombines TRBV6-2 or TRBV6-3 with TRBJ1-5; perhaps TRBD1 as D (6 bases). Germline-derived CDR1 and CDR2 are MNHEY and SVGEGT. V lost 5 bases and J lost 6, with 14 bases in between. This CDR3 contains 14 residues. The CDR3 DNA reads TGTGCCAGCAGTCCCCGACAGGCGACTCAGCCCCAGCATTTT. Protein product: CASSPRQATQPQHF.

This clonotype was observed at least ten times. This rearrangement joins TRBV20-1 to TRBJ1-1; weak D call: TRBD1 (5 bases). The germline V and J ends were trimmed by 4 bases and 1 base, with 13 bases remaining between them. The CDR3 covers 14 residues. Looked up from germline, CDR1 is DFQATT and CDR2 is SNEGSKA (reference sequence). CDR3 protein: CSAITGAPNTEAFF. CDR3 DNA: TGCAGTGCTATCACCGGGGCCCCGAACACTGAAGCTTTCTTT.

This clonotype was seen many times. CDR3 sequence: CASSLPDKSRSGELFF. The CDR3 bases are TGTGCCAGCAGTTTACCGGACAAGAGTCGGTCCGGGGAGCTGTTTTTT. V gene TRBV28 combines with J gene TRBJ2-2; D might be TRBD1 (5 bases). Between the trimmed V and J ends, which lost 2 bases and 6 bases, there was a span of 16 bases. Germline V CDR1 and CDR2: MDHEN, SYDVKM. The CDR3 spans 16 residues.

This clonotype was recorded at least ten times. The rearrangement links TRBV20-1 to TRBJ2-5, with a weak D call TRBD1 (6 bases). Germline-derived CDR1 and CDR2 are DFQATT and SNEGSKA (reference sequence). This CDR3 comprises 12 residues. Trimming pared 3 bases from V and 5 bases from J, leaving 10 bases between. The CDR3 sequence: CSASPRGETQYF. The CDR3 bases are TGCAGTGCTAGTCCTAGGGGGGAGACCCAGTACTTC.

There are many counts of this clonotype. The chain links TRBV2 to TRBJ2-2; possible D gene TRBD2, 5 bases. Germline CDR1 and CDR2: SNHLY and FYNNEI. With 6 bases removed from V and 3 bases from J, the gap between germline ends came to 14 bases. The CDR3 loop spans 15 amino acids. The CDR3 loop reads CASSTTEGYTGELFF. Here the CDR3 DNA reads TGTGCCAGCAGCACAACAGAGGGTTACACCGGGGAGCTGTTTTTT.

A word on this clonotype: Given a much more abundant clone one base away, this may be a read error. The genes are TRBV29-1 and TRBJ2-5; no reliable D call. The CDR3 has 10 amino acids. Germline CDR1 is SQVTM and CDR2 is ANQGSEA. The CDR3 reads CGTYQETQYF. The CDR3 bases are TGCGGCACCTATCAAGAGACCCAGTACTTC.

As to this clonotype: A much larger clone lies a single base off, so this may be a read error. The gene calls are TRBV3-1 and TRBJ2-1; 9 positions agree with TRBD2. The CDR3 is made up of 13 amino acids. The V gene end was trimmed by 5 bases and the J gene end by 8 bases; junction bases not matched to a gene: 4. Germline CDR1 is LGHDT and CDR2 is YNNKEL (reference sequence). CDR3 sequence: CASSARTSDEQFF. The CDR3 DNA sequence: TGTGCCAGCAGCGCCCGGACTAGCGATGAGCAGTTCTTC.

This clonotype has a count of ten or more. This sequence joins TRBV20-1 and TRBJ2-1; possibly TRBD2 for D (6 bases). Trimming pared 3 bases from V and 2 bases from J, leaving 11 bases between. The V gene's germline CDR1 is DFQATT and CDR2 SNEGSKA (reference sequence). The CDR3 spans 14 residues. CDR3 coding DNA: TGCAGTGCTAGGTCCGGGACTCCCTACAATGAGCAGTTCTTC. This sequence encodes CSARSGTPYNEQFF.

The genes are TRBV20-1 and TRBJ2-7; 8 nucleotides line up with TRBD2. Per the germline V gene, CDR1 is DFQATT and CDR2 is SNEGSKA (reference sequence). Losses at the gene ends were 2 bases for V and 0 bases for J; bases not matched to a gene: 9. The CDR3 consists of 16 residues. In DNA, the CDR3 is TGCAGTGCTAGACCCCTCCGCGGGAGGACCTCCTACGAGCAGTACTTC. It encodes CSARPLRGRTSYEQYF.

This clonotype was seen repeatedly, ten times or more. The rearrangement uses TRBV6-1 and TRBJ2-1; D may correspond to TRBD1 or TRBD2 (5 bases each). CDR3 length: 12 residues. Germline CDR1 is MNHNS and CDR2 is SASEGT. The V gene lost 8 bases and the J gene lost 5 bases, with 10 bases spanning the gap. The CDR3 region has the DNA TGTGCCAGCTGGGACCGTAACAATGAGCAGTTCTTC. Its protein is CASWDRNNEQFF.

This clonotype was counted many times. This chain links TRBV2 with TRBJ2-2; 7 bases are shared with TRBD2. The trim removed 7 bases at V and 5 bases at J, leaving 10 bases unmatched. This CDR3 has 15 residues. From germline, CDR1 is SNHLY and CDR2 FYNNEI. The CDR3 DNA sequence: TGTGCCAGCATTGGGAGGGAGCGGAGAACCGGGGAGCTGTTTTTT. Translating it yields CASIGRERRTGELFF. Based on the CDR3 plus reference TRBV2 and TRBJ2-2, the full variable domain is EPEVTQTPSHQVTQMGQEVILRCVPISNHLYFYWYRQILGQKVEFLVSFYNNEISEKSEIFDDQFSVERPDGSNFTLKIRSTKLEDSAMYFCASIGRERRTGELFFGEGSRLTVL.

The CDR3 sequence: CASSPGTSGAKPYQETQYF. CDR3 sequence (DNA): TGTGCCAGCAGCCCAGGGACTAGCGGGGCCAAACCGTACCAAGAGACCCAGTACTTC. The chain uses TRBV11-2 and TRBJ2-5; 13 bases map to TRBD2. The CDR3 is made up of 19 amino acids. The V segment lost 5 bases and the J segment 0 bases; nucleotides outside the gene matches: 12. In germline, CDR1 is SGHAT, CDR2 FQNNGV.